These 7 T cell receptor beta chains were sequenced from one sample in a study of T cell clonality in common variable immunodeficiency. Study-level points and caveats: Common variable immunodeficiency TCR beta sequences reportedly had fewer deletions and N-nucleotide insertions.

Profiling relied on immunoSEQ multiplex PCR, and the TCRdb table lists in-frame clones only, not all of them. The sample contains 30,000 to 40,000 clones, none of them singletons. These TCRs' antigens remain unknown. The specimen was peripheral blood mononuclear cells. The receptors derive from a human donor with common variable immunodeficiency.

CDR3 DNA, as far as it was read: TGTGCCAGCAGCCTGCGGACAGGGGGCACCGGGGAG. Its protein product is CASSLRTGGTGE. Given in full, the CDR3 is CASSLRTGGTGELFF. The V call is TRBV7-9, the J call TRBJ2-2, with 10 bases that match TRBD1. The observed sequence ends 3 residues before the CDR3 terminus, with the missing tail filled in from the germline J gene. With V trimmed by 5 bases and J by 4 bases, 4 bases remained unmatched. Per the germline V gene, CDR1 is SEHNR and CDR2 is FQNEAQ (reference sequence). This CDR3 region has 15 residues.

This clone has a handful of counts. The CDR3 DNA, read in part, is TGTGCCAGCAGTGTCGGGACAGGGGGTGAA. It yields the protein CASSVGTGGE. The whole CDR3 reads CASSVGTGGEAFF. This chain connects TRBV2 to TRBJ1-1; TRBD1 aligns across 11 bases. The observed sequence ends 3 residues before the CDR3 terminus, with the missing tail filled in from the germline J gene. The CDR3 totals 13 residues. V trimming: 4 bases; J trimming: 7 bases; junction bases outside the gene matches: 2. The germline CDR1 and CDR2 sequences are SNHLY and FYNNEI.

This clone came up many times. The read finishes 3 residues shy of the CDR3 end, and the germline J gene is used to complete it. The chain has TRBV19 and TRBJ2-7; 11 bases agree with TRBD1. Trimming removed 4 bases from V and 3 bases from J; junction bases left unmatched: 2. The CDR3 sequence is 14 residues long. Germline V gene sequence: CDR1 LNHDA, CDR2 SQIVND (reference sequence). The covered CDR3 bases are TGTGCCAGTAGTACGGGACAGGGGGGCTACGAG. Translating it yields CASSTGQGGYE. The full-length CDR3 reads as CASSTGQGGYEQYF.

This clone was seen more than once but under ten times. Incomplete CDR3 DNA: TGTGCCAGCACTTCGAGCGGGAGTTACAATGAG. This translates into CASTSSGSYNE. The CDR3 as a whole reads CASTSSGSYNEQFF. V is TRBV5-5 and J is TRBJ2-1; 8 bases line up with TRBD2. Read sequence stops 3 residues before the CDR3 end, and the germline J gene provides the missing end. The CDR3 is 14 residues long. Germline trimming cut 6 bases from V and 4 bases from J; bases unmatched to any gene: 6. The germline gives CDR1 SGHKS, CDR2 YYEKEE (reference sequence). Combining the CDR3 with reference TRBV5-5 and TRBJ2-1 gives the whole variable domain DAGVTQSPTHLIKTRGQQVTLRCSPISGHKSVSWYQQVLGQGPQFIFQYYEKEERGRGNFPDRFSARQFPNYSSELNVNALLLGDSALYLCASTSSGSYNEQFFGPGTRLTVL.

About this clone: The read ends 3 residues before the CDR3 terminus; that terminus is restored from the germline J gene. The V gene is TRBV7-2, the J gene TRBJ2-2; a possible D gene is TRBD1 (6 bases). CDR1 and CDR2 (germline): SGHTA, FQGNSA. There are 15 residues in the CDR3. V lost 5 bases, J lost 6 bases, and 16 bases lay in between. The CDR3 is CASSEPQGHPGELFF. Incomplete CDR3 DNA: TGTGCCAGCAGCGAACCCCAGGGGCATCCCGGGGAG.

This clone was detected ten times or more. From the germline J gene comes the end of the CDR3, since the read stops 3 residues before it. The gene calls are TRBV11-2 and TRBJ1-4, with D unclear. The CDR3 is 14 amino acids. The V end was cut by 3 bases, the J end by 8 bases, with 13 bases between. The V gene's germline CDR1 is SGHAT and CDR2 FQNNGV. This chain's CDR3 is CASSFDTQVEKLFF. The covered CDR3 bases are TGTGCCAGCAGCTTCGACACGCAGGTGGAAAAA.

About this clone itself: The observed sequence ends 3 residues before the CDR3 terminus, with the missing tail filled in from the germline J gene. This chain joins TRBV7-9 and TRBJ2-3; D remains ambiguous. The V end was cut by 3 bases, the J end by 1 base, with 5 bases between. CDR3 length: 13 residues. The germline V gene encodes CDR1 SEHNR and CDR2 FQNEAQ (reference sequence). The DNA read from the CDR3 is TGTGCCAGCAGCTTGGCCCGCACAGATACG. This gives the protein CASSLARTDT. In full, the CDR3 reads CASSLARTDTQYF.